Reported below is one T cell receptor (beta chain). The CDR3 runs 13 residues. The germline V gene encodes CDR1 DFQATT and CDR2 SNEGSKA (reference sequence). The V and J ends lost 3 bases and 2 bases respectively, with 10 bases between them. The sample is drawn from a study of control samples from healthy donors and cancer patients. TCRdb's table, derived via immunoSEQ multiplex PCR, lists solely in-frame clones and lacks some. The data hold 10,000 to 15,000 clones, with around 94% observed a single time. Sequencing was performed on PBMCs. This receptor was taken from a man older than 75 with lung cancer. The chain employs TRBV20-1 and TRBJ1-2, with D hard to call. The CDR3 protein is CSASVAQNYGYTF. The CDR3 DNA reads TGCAGTGCTAGTGTTGCCCAGAACTATGGCTACACCTTC.